In this sample, the clone carrying this T cell receptor (beta chain) turned up many times. The antigen remains unidentified. Specified time point: newly diagnosed GD, antithyroid drugs for less than 3 months. Following extraction of RNA from PBMCs, that RNA was used to make the TCR library. As a group, patients came from one endocrinology department in Xi'an, China. CDR3 size: 12 residues. V gave up 2 bases and J gave up 4 bases, with 5 bases separating them. Germline V gene lookup returns CDR1 KGHSH and CDR2 LQKENI. These data are taken from a study of regulatory T cells in long-lasting Graves disease. Study at large: New Graves' disease cases had less than 3 months of antithyroid drugs. Broader study findings: Persistent-disease Graves' patients showed less TCR diversity than new cases.

For TCR beta, libraries came from iRepertoire HTBI primers and Arm-PCR of CDR3 regions. TCRdb redid the calling of the multiplex PCR reads with MiXCR, one entry per CDR3 protein. The sample yields approximately 300,000 distinct CDR3 sequences, 15% to 20% seen once. This sample comprised peripheral blood mononuclear cells (PBMCs), obtained at new diagnosis, from a patient treated with antithyroid drugs. The origin of this receptor is a female donor with Graves disease. The chain has TRBV18 and TRBJ2-5; no firm D call. The CDR3 loop reads CASSPVGETQYF. The CDR3 region has the DNA TGTGCCAGCTCACCAGTGGGAGAGACCCAGTACTTC.